This TCR beta chain was recovered during a study of immune characteristics of hereditary and idiopathic chronic pancreatitis. Regarding the complete study: Local pancreatic immune cells and TCRbeta repertoires were profiled in hereditary and idiopathic chronic pancreatitis and were compared with control organ donor pancreases. TCRbeta sequencing covered 5 control pancreases, seven or eight hereditary chronic pancreatitis pancreases and roughly 6 idiopathic chronic pancreatitis pancreases. The gDNA-based approach was chosen because it involved minimal in vitro experimental manipulation of pancreas-infiltrating T cells.

Chronic pancreatitis pancreas tissue was obtained from patients undergoing total pancreatectomy with islet autotransplantation (TPIAT). No known history of diabetes was present in the included chronic pancreatitis patients. For TCRbeta sequencing, genomic DNA was extracted directly from bulk pancreas tissue without sorting T cells. At two US centers, pancreas tissues from patients and organ donors were collected on a consecutive basis. The sample holds a few counts of this clone. It lacks a known antigen. Base qualities were left out, and no much larger clone turns up one base away. Libraries were made using the immunoSEQ multiplex PCR assay. The TCRbeta CDR3 region and neighboring sequences were amplified from pancreatic genomic DNA and then sequenced. The original methods were these. Repertoire diversity was assessed as a mean normalized Shannon-Wiener index, together with productive clonality and counts of productive rearrangements. Control and chronic pancreatitis repertoire metrics were compared with the nonparametric Mann-Whitney U test. Shared clonotypes were defined as CDR3beta sequences with identical amino acid composition and length across subjects. This immuneACCESS table, as held by TCRdb, lists in-frame sequences with V and J called but not all clones. Of the missing ones, under half trace to an unresolved V gene in checked studies; the others have no known cause. The V and J calls and the clone size are those of that table, but D and trimming were determined from the DNA. This sample comprises around 1,400 clones, roughly 66% of them detected only once. The top ten clones comprise about a sixth of the sample.

Overall study results and their limits: Vbeta-Jbeta gene family usage, including TRBV10, TRBV19, TRBV23 and TRBV5, differed between hereditary and idiopathic chronic pancreatitis. Chronic pancreatitis caused by alcohol use was excluded from the study. Both chronic pancreatitis groups showed significantly increased TCRbeta repertoire diversity and reduced clonality versus controls. Because patient tissue could be obtained only at the time of TPIAT, immune findings may have been influenced by differences in disease duration. Among around 13 chronic pancreatitis patients, a positive correlation was found between numbers of productive TCR rearrangements and disease severity scores.

The CDR3, from cysteine to phenylalanine, totals 15 residues. Solely the CDR3 DNA is kept, with 45 bases framed from the first base. The germline ends are 17 bases apart after V is trimmed by 5 bases and J by 6 bases. The germline V gene (reference sequence) provides CDR1 SEHNR and CDR2 FQNEAQ. The rearrangement combines TRBV7-9 with TRBJ1-5, with no D gene named confidently. Sequencing was performed on pancreas tissue with hereditary chronic pancreatitis. The TCR was taken from a human donor with chronic pancreatitis. The encoded CDR3 is CASSAYPGSGQPQHF. Here is the DNA: TGTGCCAGCAGCGCATACCCCGGGTCGGGTCAGCCCCAGCATTTT.